These T cell receptor beta chains were read from a single sample in a study of blood T cell repertoires in COVID-19. Sequencing used immunoSEQ multiplex PCR; TCRdb keeps in-frame clones, though not all of them. Among 650,000 to 800,000 clones listed, about 87% were seen once. The sequencing input was peripheral blood. The receptor set was obtained from a woman aged 18-29 years with acute or convalescent COVID-19. Each CDR3 is given with its conserved first and last residue. The order of the fields is V gene, J gene, D gene, clone size, CDR3 DNA, CDR3 protein. D genes are given only for firm matches. Clone sizes are given selectively: once, few, many, or a class where the clone is expanded.

TRBV29-1,TRBJ1-1,-,-,TGCAGTGATATGACAGAAGTATATACTGAAGCTTTCTTT,CSDMTEVYTEAFF
TRBV5-1,TRBJ1-2,TRBD1,-,TGCGCCAGCAGCCCCGGGACAGGGCATGTGGAAAATGGCTACACCTTC,CASSPGTGHVENGYTF
TRBV4-1,TRBJ2-7,TRBD2,-,TGCGCCAGCAGCCAAGTTGCGGGGGGATTCTACGAGCAGTACTTC,CASSQVAGGFYEQYF
TRBV10-2,TRBJ2-2,TRBD2,once,TGCGCCAGCAGTGGGTCTAGCGGGGGTGCCGGGGAGCTGTTTTTT,CASSGSSGGAGELFF
TRBV5-1,TRBJ2-7,-,-,TGCGCCAGCAGCTTGGACACAGGTTTTACCCGCGAGCAGTACTTC,CASSLDTGFTREQYF
TRBV9,TRBJ2-3,-,-,TGTGCCAGCAGCCACGGGGTAGATACGCAGTATTTT,CASSHGVDTQYF
TRBV7-9,TRBJ1-1,TRBD1,once,TGTGCCAGCAGCCTCCAGGACAGGGCGGAAACTTTCTTT,CASSLQDRAETFF
TRBV4-1,TRBJ1-1,-,-,TGCGCCAGCAGCCAAGAGTTCCGGGGAAGGACTGAAGCTTTCTTT,CASSQEFRGRTEAFF
TRBV4-3,TRBJ2-7,TRBD1,-,TGCGCCAGCAGCCAAGAGAGACAGGGGGCCTCCTACGAGCAGTACTTC,CASSQERQGASYEQYF
TRBV7-9,TRBJ2-3,TRBD1,-,TGTGCCAGCAGCGTAGGGACAGACACAGATACGCAGTATTTT,CASSVGTDTDTQYF
TRBV12-5,TRBJ1-5,-,-,TGTGCTAGTGGCCTCGGGACTTTGGGGCCCCAGCATTTT,CASGLGTLGPQHF
TRBV4-2,TRBJ2-2,-,-,TGTGCCAGCAGCCACGGCGGGGAGCTGTTTTTT,CASSHGGELFF
TRBV4-1,TRBJ1-1,TRBD1,-,TGCGCCAGCAGTCTTACCGGGACAGCGGTCAACACTGAAGCTTTCTTT,CASSLTGTAVNTEAFF
TRBV7-2,TRBJ2-1,-,-,TGTGCCAGCATCCTTGTGGGCCGACTAGTTTTTGAGCAGTTCTTC,CASILVGRLVFEQFF
TRBV4-3,TRBJ2-7,-,-,TGCGCCAGCAGCCAAGATGAGGGAGGGGGGCAGTACTTC,CASSQDEGGGQYF
TRBV6-5,TRBJ2-1,-,-,TGTGCCAGCAGTAGAAAACAGGGTGTTGATACTCGGGTCTTC,CASSRKQGVDTRVF
TRBV24-1,TRBJ2-1,TRBD2,-,TGTGCCACAGGGACTAGTTGGGATGAGCAGTTCTTC,CATGTSWDEQFF
TRBV9,TRBJ1-1,-,-,TGTGCCAGCAGCGCGGCAGGGGCTCAAGGCACTGAAGCTTTCTTT,CASSAAGAQGTEAFF
TRBV12-5,TRBJ1-2,TRBD1,-,TGTGCTAGTGGTTTGGTACTGGACAGGGATATCTATGGCTACACCTTC,CASGLVLDRDIYGYTF
TRBV29-1,TRBJ1-1,-,-,TGCAGCACCGTCGGGGGGCAACCAGAGAAATCAGCTTTCTTT,CSTVGGQPEKSAFF
TRBV25-1,TRBJ1-2,TRBD1,few,TGTGCCAGCAGTGGATCGACAGGGACCGACTATGGCTACACCTTC,CASSGSTGTDYGYTF
TRBV11-3,TRBJ2-2,TRBD1,-,TGTGCCAGCAGCTTAGCGGGGTACAGGGACAGATCCAACACCGGGGAGCTGTTTTTT,CASSLAGYRDRSNTGELFF
TRBV9,TRBJ1-3,TRBD1,-,TGTGCCAGCAGCGCGGTCCCCGGGACAGGGGGCAGGGTTAAGGGAAACACCATATATTTT,CASSAVPGTGGRVKGNTIYF
TRBV30,TRBJ2-7,TRBD2,-,TGTGCCTGGCACAGCGGCGGGTCATTAGCGGGGGCCTACTTC,CAWHSGGSLAGAYF
TRBV19,TRBJ1-3,TRBD1,-,TGTGCCAGTAATCAACTACGACAGGGACGGAGCTCTGGAAACACCATATATTTT,CASNQLRQGRSSGNTIYF
TRBV6-5,TRBJ1-2,-,-,TGTGCCAGCAGTTACGGAGGGTATGGCTACACCTTC,CASSYGGYGYTF
TRBV11-2,TRBJ1-1,-,-,TGTGCCAGCAGCGTAATCCGGGACATTAGCTCGGCTTTCTTT,CASSVIRDISSAFF
TRBV19,TRBJ1-4,TRBD1,-,TGTGCCAGTAGCCCCAACAGGGGGGGGAGTGCAACTAATGAAAAACTGTTTTTT,CASSPNRGGSATNEKLFF
TRBV19,TRBJ2-3,TRBD1,-,TGTGCCAGTAGTTTCTCGCGTACCGGGACAGAAAGGATGACAGATACGCAGTATTTT,CASSFSRTGTERMTDTQYF
TRBV7-3,TRBJ2-7,TRBD1,-,TGTGCCAGCAGCTTATATGGGACAGGGGATACCTACGAGCAGTACTTC,CASSLYGTGDTYEQYF
TRBV4-1,TRBJ2-7,TRBD1,-,TGCGCCAGCAGCGCGCGGGACAGGGAATTCGAGCAGTACTTC,CASSARDREFEQYF
TRBV5-4,TRBJ1-2,-,once,TGTGCCAGCAGCCGGGACTGGAATGGCTACACCTTC,CASSRDWNGYTF
TRBV4-2,TRBJ1-1,-,-,TGTGCCAGCAGCCAAGGGGGAGGGATCACTGAAGCTTTCTTT,CASSQGGGITEAFF
TRBV19,TRBJ2-7,TRBD1,few,TGTGCCAGTAGTCCCCGGACAGGGACGGGCCACGAGCAGTACTTC,CASSPRTGTGHEQYF
TRBV9,TRBJ2-3,-,-,TGTGCCAGCAGCGTGTCTCCCCTTAGTAGAGATACGCAGTATTTT,CASSVSPLSRDTQYF
TRBV20-1,TRBJ1-1,-,-,TGCAGTGCAGAGACAGAAACTGAAGCTTTCTTT,CSAETETEAFF
TRBV6-6,TRBJ1-1,TRBD1,-,TGTGCCAGCAGTTCTCGGCAGGGGGGTCCAGCTTTCTTT,CASSSRQGGPAFF
TRBV5-1,TRBJ2-7,TRBD2,-,TGCGCCAGCAGCATAGCCCCAGCGGGAGGAGAGAACGAGCAGTACTTC,CASSIAPAGGENEQYF
TRBV30,TRBJ1-2,-,-,TGTGCCTGGAGTGTACGAGGGGGCTATGGCTACACCTTC,CAWSVRGGYGYTF
TRBV5-4,TRBJ1-2,-,few,TGTGCCAGCAGCTTAAAGGGGACAAGCTATGGCTACACCTTC,CASSLKGTSYGYTF
TRBV21-1,TRBJ2-5,-,-,TGTGCCAGCCCTCTCTTCCGGACTAGCGCTCCCCCGGGGCCCCAAGAGACCCAGTACTTC,CASPLFRTSAPPGPQETQYF
TRBV6-2/TRBV6-3,TRBJ1-5,TRBD1,-,TGTGCCAGCAGTTATGGACCGGGACAGGGACAGCTGCCCCAGCATTTT,CASSYGPGQGQLPQHF
TRBV12-3/TRBV12-4,TRBJ1-6,-,-,TGTGCCAGCAGTTGGGGGGGTAATTCACCCCTCCACTTT,CASSWGGNSPLHF